The rows below give T cell receptor beta chains drawn from one sample of a study of blood T cell repertoires in COVID-19. Repertoires were generated with immunoSEQ multiplex PCR, while TCRdb's copy carries only in-frame clones and drops some. The table lists about 360,000 clones, around 87% of them singletons. Sequences were obtained from peripheral blood. These receptor sequences come from a human donor in a cohort sampled during active COVID-19. Each CDR3 is given with its conserved first and last residue. Fields, in order: J gene, V gene, CDR3 protein.

J gene: TRBJ2-7; V gene: TRBV7-8; CDR3 protein: CASSPMEMEWGPYEQYF
J gene: TRBJ2-5; V gene: TRBV13; CDR3 protein: CASSSRTIQETQYF
J gene: TRBJ1-2; V gene: TRBV9; CDR3 protein: CASSPQPGIGGYTF
J gene: TRBJ1-1; V gene: TRBV30; CDR3 protein: CAWRGGARTEAFF
J gene: TRBJ1-5; V gene: TRBV4-1; CDR3 protein: CASRRGPQSNQPQHF
J gene: TRBJ2-1; V gene: TRBV7-9; CDR3 protein: CASSPLTSGSSYNEQFF
J gene: TRBJ2-4; V gene: TRBV28; CDR3 protein: CASRELAKNIQYF
J gene: TRBJ1-5; V gene: TRBV25-1; CDR3 protein: CASSRQGNQPQHF
J gene: TRBJ2-1; V gene: TRBV9; CDR3 protein: CASSANLRSSYNEQFF
J gene: TRBJ1-3; V gene: TRBV28; CDR3 protein: CASSYQGTGGNTIYF
J gene: TRBJ2-2; V gene: TRBV19; CDR3 protein: CATHSPGQGGTGELFF
J gene: TRBJ2-1; V gene: TRBV18; CDR3 protein: CASSPNLGQGNEQFF
J gene: TRBJ2-1; V gene: TRBV5-1; CDR3 protein: CASSQGTSGGNEQFF
J gene: TRBJ2-5; V gene: TRBV7-2; CDR3 protein: CASSLGSSGGGETQYF
J gene: TRBJ1-5; V gene: TRBV7-9; CDR3 protein: CASSLAFGDSHNQPQHF
J gene: TRBJ2-1; V gene: TRBV7-8; CDR3 protein: CASSRPIYYNLDEQFF
J gene: TRBJ1-6; V gene: TRBV29-1; CDR3 protein: CSVGDRNNSPLHF
J gene: TRBJ2-1; V gene: TRBV5-6; CDR3 protein: CASSLAGLNEQFF
J gene: TRBJ1-1; V gene: TRBV30; CDR3 protein: CAWKQGRWNTEAFF
J gene: TRBJ1-1; V gene: TRBV3-1/TRBV3-2; CDR3 protein: CASSQAFEPGAFF
J gene: TRBJ1-2; V gene: TRBV29-1; CDR3 protein: CSVEGKQGAAIGYTF
J gene: TRBJ1-1; V gene: TRBV7-2; CDR3 protein: CASSLDGQGNTEAFF
J gene: TRBJ1-1; V gene: TRBV7-2; CDR3 protein: CASSSGTGENTEAFF
J gene: TRBJ1-6; V gene: TRBV4-2; CDR3 protein: CASSQDVRDRVRSPLHF
J gene: TRBJ2-3; V gene: TRBV5-6; CDR3 protein: CASSPWHNTDTQYF
J gene: TRBJ1-5; V gene: TRBV18; CDR3 protein: CASSLSNQPQHF
J gene: TRBJ2-7; V gene: TRBV5-1; CDR3 protein: CASSTASEASYEQYF
J gene: TRBJ1-5; V gene: TRBV4-1; CDR3 protein: CASSQEPTGGLQPQHF